This section outlines one T cell receptor beta chain sequence together with its context. Just one base apart from a much larger clone, this may be a read error. Patients selected for sequencing had displayed CD8+CD57+ cell expansion by flow cytometry. Severe acquired aplastic anemia affected all patients. TCR beta VDJ and CDR3 were profiled, and genomic DNA was the template. In TCRdb, the reads were re-called with MiXCR into one record per CDR3 protein. The repertoire has 150,000 or so distinct CDR3 sequences, 40% to 55% of them found once; the top ten carry 3.2%. This specimen comes from a study of CD8+CD57+ T cells in acquired aplastic anemia. Across the whole study: The study obtained an average of about 3.1 ug of DNA from sorted CD4+ and CD8+ cells.

V lost 2 bases, J lost 1 base, and 9 bases lay in between. The V gene's germline CDR1 is SGHKS and CDR2 YYEKEE (reference sequence). This CDR3 spans 14 amino acids. The receptor was derived from a human donor with aplastic anemia. The chain is built from TRBV5-5 and TRBJ1-1; D is ambiguous. The sample taken for sequencing was sorted CD4+, CD8+, or CD8+CD57+ T cells (not recorded which) from PBMCs. Written as DNA, the CDR3 is TGTGCCAGCAGCTTTCGGGCGGGGAACACTGAAGCTTTCTTT. This sequence encodes CASSFRAGNTEAFF.